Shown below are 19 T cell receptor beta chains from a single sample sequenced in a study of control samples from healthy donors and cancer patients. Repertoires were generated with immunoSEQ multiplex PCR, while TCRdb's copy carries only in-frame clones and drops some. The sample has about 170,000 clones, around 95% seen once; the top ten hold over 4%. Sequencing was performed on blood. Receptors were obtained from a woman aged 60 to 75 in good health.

The CDR3 is CASSGQGGNTEAFF. The CDR3 DNA follows: TGCGCCAGCAGCGGACAGGGGGGGAACACTGAAGCTTTCTTT. The rearrangement joins TRBV5-1 to TRBJ1-1; 10 bases fit TRBD1. The CDR3 covers 14 residues. The V gene's germline CDR1 is SGHRS and CDR2 YFSETQ. Unmatched junction bases numbered 1, after V lost 4 bases and J lost 1 base.

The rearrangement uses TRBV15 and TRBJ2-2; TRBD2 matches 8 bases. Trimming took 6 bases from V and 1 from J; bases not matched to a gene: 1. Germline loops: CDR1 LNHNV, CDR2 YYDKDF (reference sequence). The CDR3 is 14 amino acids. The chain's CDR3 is CATRLAGNTGELFF. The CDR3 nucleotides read TGTGCCACCAGGCTAGCGGGGAACACCGGGGAGCTGTTTTTT.

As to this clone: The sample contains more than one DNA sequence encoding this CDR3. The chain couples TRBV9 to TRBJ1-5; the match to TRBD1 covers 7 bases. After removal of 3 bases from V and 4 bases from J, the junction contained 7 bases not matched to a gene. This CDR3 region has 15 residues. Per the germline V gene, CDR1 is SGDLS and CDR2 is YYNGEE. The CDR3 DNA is TGTGCCAGCAGCGCAGGGGGGGGTCGGAATCAGCCCCAGCATTTT. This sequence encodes CASSAGGGRNQPQHF.

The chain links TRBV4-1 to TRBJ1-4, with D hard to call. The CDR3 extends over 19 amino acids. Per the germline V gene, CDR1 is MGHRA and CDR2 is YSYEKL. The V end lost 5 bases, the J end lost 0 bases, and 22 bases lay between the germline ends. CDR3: CASSWNYFRVLATNEKLFF. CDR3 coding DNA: TGCGCCAGCAGCTGGAATTATTTTCGCGTGTTAGCAACTAATGAAAAACTGTTTTTT.

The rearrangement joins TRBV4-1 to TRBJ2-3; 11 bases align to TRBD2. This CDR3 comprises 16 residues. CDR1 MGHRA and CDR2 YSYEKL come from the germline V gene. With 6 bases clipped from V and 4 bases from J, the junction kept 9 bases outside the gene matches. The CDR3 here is CASRQLPGLAADTQYF. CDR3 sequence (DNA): TGCGCCAGCAGGCAGCTTCCGGGACTAGCGGCAGATACGCAGTATTTT.

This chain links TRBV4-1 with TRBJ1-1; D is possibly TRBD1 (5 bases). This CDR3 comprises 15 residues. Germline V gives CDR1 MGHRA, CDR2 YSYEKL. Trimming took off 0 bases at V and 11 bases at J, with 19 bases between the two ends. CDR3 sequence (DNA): TGCGCCAGCAGCCAAGATCTGCGGCAGGGCGTTTGGGCTTTCTTT. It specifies CASSQDLRQGVWAFF.

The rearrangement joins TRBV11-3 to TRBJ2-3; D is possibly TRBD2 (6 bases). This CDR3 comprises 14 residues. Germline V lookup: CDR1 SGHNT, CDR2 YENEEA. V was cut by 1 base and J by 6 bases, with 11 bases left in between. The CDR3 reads CASSLGRDSDTQYF. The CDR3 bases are TGTGCCAGCAGCTTAGGGCGGGATTCGGATACGCAGTATTTT.

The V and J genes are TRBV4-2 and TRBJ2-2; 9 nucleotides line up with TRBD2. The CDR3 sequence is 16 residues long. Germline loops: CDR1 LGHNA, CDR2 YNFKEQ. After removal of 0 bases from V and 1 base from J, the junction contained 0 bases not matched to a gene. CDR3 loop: CASSQEAGGNTGELFF. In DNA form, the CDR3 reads TGTGCCAGCAGCCAAGAAGCGGGGGGGAACACCGGGGAGCTGTTTTTT.

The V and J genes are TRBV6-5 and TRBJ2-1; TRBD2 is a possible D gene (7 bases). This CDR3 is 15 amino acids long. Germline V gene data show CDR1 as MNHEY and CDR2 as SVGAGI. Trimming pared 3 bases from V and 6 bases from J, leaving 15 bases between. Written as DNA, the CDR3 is TGTGCCAGCAGTTATACGAGGGGGGGATTCAATGAGCAGTTCTTC. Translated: CASSYTRGGFNEQFF.

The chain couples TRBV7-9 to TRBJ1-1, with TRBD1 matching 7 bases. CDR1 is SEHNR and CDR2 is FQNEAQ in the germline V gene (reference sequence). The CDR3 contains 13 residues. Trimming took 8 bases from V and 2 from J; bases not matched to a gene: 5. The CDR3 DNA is TGTGCCAGCCGAGAGGGGGCCAACACTGAAGCTTTCTTT. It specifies CASREGANTEAFF.

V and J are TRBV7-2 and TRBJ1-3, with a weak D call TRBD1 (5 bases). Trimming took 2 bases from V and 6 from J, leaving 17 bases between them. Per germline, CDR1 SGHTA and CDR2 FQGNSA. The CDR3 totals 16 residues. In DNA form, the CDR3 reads TGTGCCAGCAGCTTACTACCGGGACGCCTTTCAAACACCATATATTTT. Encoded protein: CASSLLPGRLSNTIYF.

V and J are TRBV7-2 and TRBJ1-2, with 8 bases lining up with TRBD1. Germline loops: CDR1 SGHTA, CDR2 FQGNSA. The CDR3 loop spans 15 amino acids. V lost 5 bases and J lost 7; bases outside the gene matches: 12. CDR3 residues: CASSASPGQASGYTF. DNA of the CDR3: TGTGCCAGCAGCGCAAGCCCGGGACAGGCCTCTGGCTACACCTTC.

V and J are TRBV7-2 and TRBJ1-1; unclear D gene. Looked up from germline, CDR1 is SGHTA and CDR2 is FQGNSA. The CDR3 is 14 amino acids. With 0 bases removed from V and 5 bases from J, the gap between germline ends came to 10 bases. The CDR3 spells CASSLAGMGTEAFF. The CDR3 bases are TGTGCCAGCAGCTTAGCGGGGATGGGGACTGAAGCTTTCTTT. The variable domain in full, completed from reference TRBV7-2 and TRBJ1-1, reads GAGVSQSPSNKVTEKGKDVELRCDPISGHTALYWYRQSLGQGLEFLIYFQGNSAPDKSGLPSDRFSAERTGGSVSTLTIQRTQQEDSAVYLCASSLAGMGTEAFFGQGTRLTVV.

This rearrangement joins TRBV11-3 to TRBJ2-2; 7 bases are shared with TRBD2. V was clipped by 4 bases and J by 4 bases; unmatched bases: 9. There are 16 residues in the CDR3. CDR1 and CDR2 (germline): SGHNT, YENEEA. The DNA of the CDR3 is TGTGCCAGCAGCTGGAGGGAGGGAAAAAGCACCGGGGAGCTGTTTTTT. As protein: CASSWREGKSTGELFF.

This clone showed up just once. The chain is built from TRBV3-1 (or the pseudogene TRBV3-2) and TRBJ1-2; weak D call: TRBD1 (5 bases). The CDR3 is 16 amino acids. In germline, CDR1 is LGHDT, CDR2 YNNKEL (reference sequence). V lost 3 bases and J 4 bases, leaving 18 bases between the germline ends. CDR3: CASSQTAVGGSYGYTF. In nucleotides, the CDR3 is TGTGCCAGCAGCCAGACAGCCGTGGGAGGGAGCTATGGCTACACCTTC.

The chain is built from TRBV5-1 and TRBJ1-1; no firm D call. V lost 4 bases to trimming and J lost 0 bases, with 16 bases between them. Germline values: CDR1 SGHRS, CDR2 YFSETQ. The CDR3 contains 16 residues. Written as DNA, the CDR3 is TGCGCCAGCAGCCCCACCGCGGGAGTCATGAACACTGAAGCTTTCTTT. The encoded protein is CASSPTAGVMNTEAFF.

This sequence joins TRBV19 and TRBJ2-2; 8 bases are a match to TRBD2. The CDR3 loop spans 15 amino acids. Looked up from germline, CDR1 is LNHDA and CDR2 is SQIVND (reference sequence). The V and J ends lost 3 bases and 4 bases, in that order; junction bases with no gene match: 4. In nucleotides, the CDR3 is TGTGCCAGTAGTATCTCGGGGGGGACCACCGGGGAGCTGTTTTTT. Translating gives CASSISGGTTGELFF.

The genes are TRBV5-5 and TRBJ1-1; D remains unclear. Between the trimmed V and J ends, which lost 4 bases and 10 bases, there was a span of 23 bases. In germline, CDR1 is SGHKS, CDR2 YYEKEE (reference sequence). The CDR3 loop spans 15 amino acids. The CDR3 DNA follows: TGTGCCAGCAGCCCCTCCCCGGGCGCAGGACGAAGAGCTTTCTTT. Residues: CASSPSPGAGRRAFF.

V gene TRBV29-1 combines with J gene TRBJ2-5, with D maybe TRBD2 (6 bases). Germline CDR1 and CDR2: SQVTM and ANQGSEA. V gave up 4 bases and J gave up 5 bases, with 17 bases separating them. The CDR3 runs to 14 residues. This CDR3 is CSVVRGTWGETQYF. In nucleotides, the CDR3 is TGCAGCGTTGTTCGAGGGACTTGGGGCGAGACCCAGTACTTC.